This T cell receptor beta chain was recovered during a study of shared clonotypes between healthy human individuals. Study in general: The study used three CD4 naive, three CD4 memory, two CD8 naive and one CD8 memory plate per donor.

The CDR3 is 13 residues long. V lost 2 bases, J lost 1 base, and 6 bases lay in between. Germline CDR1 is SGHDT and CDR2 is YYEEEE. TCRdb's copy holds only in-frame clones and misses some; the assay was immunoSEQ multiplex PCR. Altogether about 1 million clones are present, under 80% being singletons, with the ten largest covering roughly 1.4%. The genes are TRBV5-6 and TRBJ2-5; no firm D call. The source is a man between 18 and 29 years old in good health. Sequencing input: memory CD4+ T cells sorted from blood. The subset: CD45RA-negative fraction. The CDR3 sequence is CASSFETQETQYF. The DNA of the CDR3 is TGTGCCAGCAGCTTTGAGACCCAAGAGACCCAGTACTTC.